The clone carrying this T cell receptor beta chain was picked up one time. The antigen is undetermined. Here immunoSEQ multiplex PCR was the method, and the copy in TCRdb shows in-frame clones only, minus some. The data show about 97,000 clones, around 90% seen once. The CDR3 runs 14 residues. Trimming removed 2 bases from V and 4 bases from J, with 11 bases in between. CDR1 and CDR2 (germline): ENHRY, SYGVKD. The data were taken from a study of graft-versus-host responses after intestinal transplantation. In the study overall: Induction with anti-thymocyte globulin, then tacrolimus and steroids for roughly three years, was given to all recipients.

Study results and limitations: Recipient marrow harbored GvH clones, some of which surfaced first in ileum or blood. Across patients carrying graft-donor T cell macrochimerism, allografts held high graft-versus-host to host-versus-graft clonal ratios.

Sequencing was performed on PBMCs, taken about 450 days after intestinal transplant. J is TRBJ1-2 and V is TRBV10-3, with D uncertain. The clonotype comes from a human patient who received an intestinal transplant, so some T cells may come from the graft donor. The CDR3 region has the DNA TGTGCCATCAGTGAGGGAGGCGGGATCTATGGCTACACCTTC. It encodes CAISEGGGIYGYTF.